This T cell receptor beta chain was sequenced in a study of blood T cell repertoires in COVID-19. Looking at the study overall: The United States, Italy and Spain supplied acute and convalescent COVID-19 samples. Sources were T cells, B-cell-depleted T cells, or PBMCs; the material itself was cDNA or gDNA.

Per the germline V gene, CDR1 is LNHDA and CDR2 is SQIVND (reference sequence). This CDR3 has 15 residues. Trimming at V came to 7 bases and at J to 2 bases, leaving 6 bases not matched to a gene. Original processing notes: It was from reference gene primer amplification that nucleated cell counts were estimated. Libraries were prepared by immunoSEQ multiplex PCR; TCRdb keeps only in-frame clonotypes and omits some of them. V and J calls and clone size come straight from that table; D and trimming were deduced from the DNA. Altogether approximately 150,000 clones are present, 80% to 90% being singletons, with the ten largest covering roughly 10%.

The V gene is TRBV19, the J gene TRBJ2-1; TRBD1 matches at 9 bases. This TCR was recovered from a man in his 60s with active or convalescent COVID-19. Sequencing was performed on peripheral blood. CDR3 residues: CASIRTGATYNEQFF. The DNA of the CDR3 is TGTGCCAGTATCCGGACAGGGGCAACCTACAATGAGCAGTTCTTC.